This T cell receptor (beta chain) emerged from a study of CXCR3-negative and CXCR3-positive naive CD8 T cells. Findings of the study overall: Fresh PBMCs served for most assays, and CXCR3 expression fell partially after cryopreservation. Naive subsets had comparable surface CD5; TCR strength was inferred from TRB CDR3 properties. CXCR3-negative naive cells had less hydrophobic TRB CDR3s than did CXCR3-positive naive cells.

This CDR3 spans 15 amino acids. From germline, CDR1 is MDHEN and CDR2 SYDVKM. With respect to this clonotype: Its antigen remains unidentified.

UMI-labeled 5' RACE yielded the TRB cDNA libraries. After re-calling the 5' RACE reads, TCRdb lists one entry per CDR3 protein, DNA absent. The sample holds about 89,000 distinct CDR3 sequences. Naive CD8+ T cells showed a CD45RO-CCR7+CD27+CD95- phenotype. This chain joins TRBV28 and TRBJ2-5; lacking DNA, the TRBD1 call made by TCRdb goes unchecked. The sample taken for sequencing was naive CXCR3+ CD8+ T cells from blood. Subset given: CD45RO-CCR7+CD27+CD95- naive CD8+ T cells expressing CXCR3 (TNR3+). The sequence was obtained from a human donor in good health. Some clones in this sample may be carry-over from other donors' samples. CDR3 sequence: CASRRQGSYQETQYF. Using reference TRBV28 and TRBJ2-5 for the parts outside the CDR3, the full variable domain is DVKVTQSSRYLVKRTGEKVFLECVQDMDHENMFWYRQDPGLGLRLIYFSYDVKMKEKGDIPEGYSVSREKKERFSLILESASTNQTSMYLCASRRQGSYQETQYFGPGTRLLVL.